Shown below are 10 T cell receptor beta chains from a single sample sequenced in a study of Tregs in tolerant kidney transplant recipients. Sequencing was performed with immunoSEQ multiplex PCR; in TCRdb, only in-frame clones are kept and a portion is missing. Of 100,000 or so clones detected, over 85% appear once; the ten largest clones hold 1.5% to 2%. The nonmyeloablative bone marrow transplants came from related graft donors, with transient mixed chimerism. Sequenced here: CD4+ T cells from blood (PBMCs), sampled 12 months after the transplant. All receptors come from a human patient who received a combined kidney and bone marrow transplant. Some T cells may have originated in the graft donor.

The chain couples TRBV7-6 to TRBJ2-1; 8 positions match TRBD2. Germline CDR1 SGHVS, CDR2 FNYEAQ. This CDR3 spans 17 amino acids. With 5 bases clipped from V and 0 bases from J, the junction kept 9 bases outside the gene matches. The CDR3: CASSLGLAGSSYNEQFF. CDR3 sequence (DNA): TGTGCCAGCAGCCTTGGACTAGCCGGAAGCTCCTACAATGAGCAGTTCTTC. The full variable domain, with the rest looked up from reference TRBV7-6 and TRBJ2-1, is GAGVSQSPRYKVTKRGQDVALRCDPISGHVSLYWYRQALGQGPEFLTYFNYEAQQDKSGLPNDRFSAERPEGSISTLTIQRTEQRDSAMYRCASSLGLAGSSYNEQFFGPGTRLTVL.

The rearrangement joins TRBV30 to TRBJ2-5; 11 nucleotides match TRBD2. The CDR3 consists of 15 residues. With V trimmed by 1 base and J by 5 bases, 6 bases remained unmatched. CDR1 is GTSNPN and CDR2 is SVGIG in the germline V gene (reference sequence). CDR3 sequence: CAWSAASGGIETQYF. CDR3 nucleotide sequence: TGTGCCTGGAGTGCGGCTAGCGGGGGGATTGAGACCCAGTACTTC.

The chain has TRBV7-2 and TRBJ2-5; the match to TRBD1 covers 8 bases. CDR1 is SGHTA and CDR2 is FQGNSA in the germline V gene. The CDR3 contains 16 residues. After removal of 2 bases from V and 1 base from J, the junction contained 6 bases not matched to a gene. The CDR3 spells CASSLQTGATQETQYF. The DNA of the CDR3 is TGTGCCAGCAGCTTACAGACAGGGGCCACCCAAGAGACCCAGTACTTC.

This clone was seen once. The V gene is TRBV27, the J gene TRBJ1-2, with D possibly TRBD1 on 6 matching bases. Germline-derived CDR1 and CDR2 are MNHEY and SMNVEV (reference sequence). This CDR3 is 15 amino acids long. The germline V and J ends were trimmed by 3 bases and 8 bases, with 19 bases remaining between them. Written as DNA, the CDR3 is TGTGCCAGCAGTTTTGACTTTACAGGGAACCAAGGCTACACCTTC. Translation: CASSFDFTGNQGYTF.

The J gene is TRBJ1-4, the V gene TRBV28; 8 nucleotides line up with TRBD1. V dropped 5 bases and J dropped 4; count of bases not matched to a gene: 6. The CDR3 has 15 amino acids. The germline CDR1 and CDR2 sequences are MDHEN and SYDVKM. The CDR3 is CASSPDRGDNEKLFF. The CDR3, as DNA: TGTGCCAGCAGTCCAGACAGGGGAGATAATGAAAAACTGTTTTTT.

The V and J genes are TRBV4-1 and TRBJ1-2, with D possibly matching TRBD1 (6 bases). V lost 0 bases and J lost 5, with 10 bases in between. Per the germline V gene, CDR1 is MGHRA and CDR2 is YSYEKL. The CDR3 extends over 14 amino acids. Here the CDR3 reads CASSQDYRDYGYTF. The CDR3, as DNA: TGCGCCAGCAGCCAAGATTACAGGGATTATGGCTACACCTTC.

The V call is TRBV2, the J call TRBJ1-1; D is unresolved. V lost 2 bases and J 5 bases, leaving 6 bases between the germline ends. CDR1 and CDR2 (germline): SNHLY, FYNNEI. This CDR3 contains 12 residues. CDR3 residues: CASSEWETEAFF. The CDR3 nucleotides are TGTGCCAGCAGTGAATGGGAGACTGAAGCTTTCTTT.

This clone appeared a single time. This sequence joins TRBV12-5 and TRBJ2-5; 9 bases line up with TRBD1. From germline, CDR1 is LGHNT and CDR2 FRNRAP. V was pared by 2 bases and J by 5 bases, with 3 bases of the junction left unmatched. This CDR3 region has 14 residues. CDR3 DNA: TGTGCTAGTGGTTTGTTCGGGACAGGGGAGACCCAGTACTTC. Translated: CASGLFGTGETQYF.

The gene calls are TRBV18 and TRBJ2-3; 9 nucleotides agree with TRBD1. The junction had 6 bases not matched to a gene; V was cut back by 3 bases and J by 2 bases. The CDR3 has 16 amino acids. The germline gives CDR1 KGHSH, CDR2 LQKENI. The CDR3 region is CASSPTTGGITDTQYF. As DNA, the CDR3 is TGTGCCAGCTCACCCACGACAGGGGGGATCACAGATACGCAGTATTTT.

The CDR3 region is CASSEGASIYGYTF. In nucleotides, the CDR3 is TGTGCCAGCAGTGAAGGGGCCAGCATCTATGGCTACACCTTC. This chain connects TRBV2 to TRBJ1-2; D remains ambiguous. V shed 1 base and J shed 4 bases, with 10 bases lying between them. CDR1 SNHLY and CDR2 FYNNEI come from the germline V gene. This CDR3 is 14 amino acids long.